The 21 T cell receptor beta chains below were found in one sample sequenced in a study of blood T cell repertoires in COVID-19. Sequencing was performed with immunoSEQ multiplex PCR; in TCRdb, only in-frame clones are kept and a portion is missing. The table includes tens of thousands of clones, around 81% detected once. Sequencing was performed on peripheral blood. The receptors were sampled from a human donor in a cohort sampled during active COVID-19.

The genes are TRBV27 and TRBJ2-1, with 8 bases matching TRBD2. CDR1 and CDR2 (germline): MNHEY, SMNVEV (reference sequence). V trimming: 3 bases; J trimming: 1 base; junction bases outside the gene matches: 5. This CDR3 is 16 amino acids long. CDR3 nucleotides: TGTGCCAGCAGTTTTTGGCGGGGGGTATCCTACAATGAGCAGTTCTTC. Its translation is CASSFWRGVSYNEQFF.

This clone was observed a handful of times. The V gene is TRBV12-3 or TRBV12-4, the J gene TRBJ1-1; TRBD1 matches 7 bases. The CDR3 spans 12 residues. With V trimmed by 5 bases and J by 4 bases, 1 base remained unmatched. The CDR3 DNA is TGTGCCAGCAGTCCAGGGGGCACTGAAGCTTTCTTT. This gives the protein CASSPGGTEAFF.

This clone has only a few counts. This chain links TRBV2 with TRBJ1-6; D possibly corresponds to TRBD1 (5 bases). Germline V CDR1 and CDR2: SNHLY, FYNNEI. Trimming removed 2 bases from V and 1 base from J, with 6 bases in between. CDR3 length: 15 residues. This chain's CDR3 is CASSEQGSYNSPLHF. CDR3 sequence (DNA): TGTGCCAGCAGTGAACAGGGATCCTATAATTCACCCCTCCACTTT.

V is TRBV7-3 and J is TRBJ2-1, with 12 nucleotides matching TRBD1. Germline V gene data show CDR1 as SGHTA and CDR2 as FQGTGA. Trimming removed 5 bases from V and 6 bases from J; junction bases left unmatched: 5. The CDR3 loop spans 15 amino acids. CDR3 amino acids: CASSAGTGGVNEQFF. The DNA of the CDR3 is TGTGCCAGCAGCGCCGGGACAGGGGGCGTCAATGAGCAGTTCTTC. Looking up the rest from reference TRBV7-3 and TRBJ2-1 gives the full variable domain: GAGVSQTPSNKVTEKGKYVELRCDPISGHTALYWYRQSLGQGPEFLIYFQGTGAADDSGLPNDRFFAVRPEGSVSTLKIQRTERGDSAVYLCASSAGTGGVNEQFFGPGTRLTVL.

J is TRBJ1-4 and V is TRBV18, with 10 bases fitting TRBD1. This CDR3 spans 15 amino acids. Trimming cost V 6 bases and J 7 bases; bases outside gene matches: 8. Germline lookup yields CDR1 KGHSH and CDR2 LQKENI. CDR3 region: CASSPAGQGFEKLFF. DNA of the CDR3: TGTGCCAGCTCGCCTGCGGGACAGGGGTTTGAAAAACTGTTTTTT.

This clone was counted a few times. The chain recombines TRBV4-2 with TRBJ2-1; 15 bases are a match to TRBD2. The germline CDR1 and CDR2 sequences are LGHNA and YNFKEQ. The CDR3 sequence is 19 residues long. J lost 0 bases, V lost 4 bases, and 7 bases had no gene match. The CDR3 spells CASSPGTSGGYSSYNEQFF. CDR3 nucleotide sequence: TGTGCCAGCAGCCCAGGGACTAGCGGGGGGTACAGCTCCTACAATGAGCAGTTCTTC.

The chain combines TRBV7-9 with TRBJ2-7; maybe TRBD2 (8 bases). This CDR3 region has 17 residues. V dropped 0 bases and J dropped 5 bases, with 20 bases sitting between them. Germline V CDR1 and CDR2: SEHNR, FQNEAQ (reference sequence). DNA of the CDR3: TGTGCCAGCAGCTTAGCAACGGGGGGGACAGCGGGGAACGAGCAGTACTTC. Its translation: CASSLATGGTAGNEQYF. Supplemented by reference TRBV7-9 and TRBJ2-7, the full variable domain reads DTGVSQNPRHKITKRGQNVTFRCDPISEHNRLYWYRQTLGQGPEFLTYFQNEAQLEKSRLLSDRFSAERPKGSFSTLEIQRTEQGDSAMYLCASSLATGGTAGNEQYFGPGTRLTVT.

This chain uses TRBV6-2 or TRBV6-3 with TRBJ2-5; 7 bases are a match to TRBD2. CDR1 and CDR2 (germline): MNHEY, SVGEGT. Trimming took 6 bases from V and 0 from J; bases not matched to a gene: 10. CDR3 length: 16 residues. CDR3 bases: TGTGCCAGCAGCCGAGCCTGGGGGGGTTACCAAGAGACCCAGTACTTC. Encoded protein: CASSRAWGGYQETQYF.

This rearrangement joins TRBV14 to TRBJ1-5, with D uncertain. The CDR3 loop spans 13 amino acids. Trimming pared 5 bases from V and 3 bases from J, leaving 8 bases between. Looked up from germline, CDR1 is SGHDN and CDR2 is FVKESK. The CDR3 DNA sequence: TGTGCCAGCAGCTTCGGGTACAATCAGCCCCAGCATTTT. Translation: CASSFGYNQPQHF.

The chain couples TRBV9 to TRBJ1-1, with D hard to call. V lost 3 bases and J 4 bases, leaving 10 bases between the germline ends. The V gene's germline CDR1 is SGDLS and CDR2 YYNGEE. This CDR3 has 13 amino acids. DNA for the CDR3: TGTGCCAGCAGCGGAGTCCCCGGCACTGAAGCTTTCTTT. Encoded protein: CASSGVPGTEAFF.

Here the CDR3 DNA reads TGTGCCAGCAGTTACCGTCTAGCGACGCACGAGCAGTACTTC. This codes for CASSYRLATHEQYF. The V gene is TRBV6-2 or TRBV6-3, the J gene TRBJ2-7; D might be TRBD2 (6 bases). This CDR3 region has 14 residues. V gave up 2 bases and J gave up 5 bases, with 13 bases separating them. The germline V gene has CDR1 MNHEY and CDR2 SVGEGT.

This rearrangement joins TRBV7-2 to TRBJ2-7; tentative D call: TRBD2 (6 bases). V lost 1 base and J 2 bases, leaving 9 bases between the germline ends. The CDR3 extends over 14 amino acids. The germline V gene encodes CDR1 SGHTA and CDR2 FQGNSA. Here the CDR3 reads CASSLGRLAYEQYF. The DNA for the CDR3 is TGTGCCAGCAGCTTAGGCCGACTAGCCTACGAGCAGTACTTC. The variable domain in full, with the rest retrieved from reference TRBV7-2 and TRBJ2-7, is GAGVSQSPSNKVTEKGKDVELRCDPISGHTALYWYRQSLGQGLEFLIYFQGNSAPDKSGLPSDRFSAERTGGSVSTLTIQRTQQEDSAVYLCASSLGRLAYEQYFGPGTRLTVT.

The chain's CDR3 is CASSTGQALYGYTF. Written as DNA, the CDR3 is TGTGCCAGCAGCACGGGACAGGCCCTCTATGGCTACACCTTC. This chain links TRBV7-9 with TRBJ1-2; the match to TRBD1 covers 8 bases. The V and J ends lost 5 bases and 4 bases, in that order; junction bases with no gene match: 6. This CDR3 spans 14 amino acids. Germline CDR1 and CDR2: SEHNR and FQNEAQ (reference sequence).

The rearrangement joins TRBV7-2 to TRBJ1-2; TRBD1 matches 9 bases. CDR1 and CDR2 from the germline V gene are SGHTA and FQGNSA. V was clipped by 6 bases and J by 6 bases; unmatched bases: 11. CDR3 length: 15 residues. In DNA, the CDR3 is TGTGCCAGCAGTTCGTTCCGGGGGACAGGGAATGGCTACACCTTC. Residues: CASSSFRGTGNGYTF.

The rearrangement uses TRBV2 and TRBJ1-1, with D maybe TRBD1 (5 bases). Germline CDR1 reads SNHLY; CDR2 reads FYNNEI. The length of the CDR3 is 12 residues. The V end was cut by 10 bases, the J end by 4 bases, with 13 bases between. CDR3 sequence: CAIPRVSTEAFF. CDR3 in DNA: TGTGCCATCCCCAGGGTATCCACTGAAGCTTTCTTT.

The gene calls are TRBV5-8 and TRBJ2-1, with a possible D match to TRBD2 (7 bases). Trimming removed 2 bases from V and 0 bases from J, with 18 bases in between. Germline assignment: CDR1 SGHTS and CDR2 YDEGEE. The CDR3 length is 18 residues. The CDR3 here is CASSLGRGKDISYNEQFF. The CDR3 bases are TGTGCCAGCAGCTTAGGGAGGGGGAAGGATATCTCCTACAATGAGCAGTTCTTC.

CDR3 loop: CASSQDQGAPYYGYTF. The CDR3 DNA sequence: TGCGCCAGCAGCCAAGATCAGGGGGCGCCTTACTATGGCTACACCTTC. The chain links TRBV4-3 to TRBJ1-2, with TRBD1 matching over 8 bases. After removal of 0 bases from V and 3 bases from J, the junction contained 6 bases not matched to a gene. Germline V gene lookup returns CDR1 LGHNA and CDR2 YSLEER. The CDR3 sequence is 16 residues long.

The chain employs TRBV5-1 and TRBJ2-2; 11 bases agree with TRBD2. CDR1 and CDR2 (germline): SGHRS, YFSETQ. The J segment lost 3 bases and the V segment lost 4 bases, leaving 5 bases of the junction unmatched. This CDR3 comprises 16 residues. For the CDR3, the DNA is TGCGCCAGCAGCCCACCGGGACTAGCGGACACCGGGGAGCTGTTTTTT. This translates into CASSPPGLADTGELFF.

The CDR3 sequence: CASEGRDNEQFF. CDR3 coding DNA: TGCGCCAGCGAGGGTCGGGACAATGAGCAGTTCTTC. This rearrangement joins TRBV5-1 to TRBJ2-1; TRBD2 is a possible D gene (5 bases). The CDR3 is 12 residues long. Trimming took off 7 bases at V and 5 bases at J, with 10 bases between the two ends. Germline values: CDR1 SGHRS, CDR2 YFSETQ.

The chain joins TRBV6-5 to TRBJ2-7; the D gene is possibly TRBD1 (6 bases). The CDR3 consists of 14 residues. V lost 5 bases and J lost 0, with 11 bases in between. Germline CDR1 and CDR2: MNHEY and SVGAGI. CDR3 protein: CASSTTGSSYEQYF. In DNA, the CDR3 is TGTGCCAGCAGTACGACAGGTAGCTCCTACGAGCAGTACTTC.

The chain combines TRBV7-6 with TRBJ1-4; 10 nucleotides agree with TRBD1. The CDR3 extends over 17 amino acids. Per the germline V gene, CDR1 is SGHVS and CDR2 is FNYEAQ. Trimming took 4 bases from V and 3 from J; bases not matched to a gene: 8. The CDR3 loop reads CASSSPADRGPNEKLFF. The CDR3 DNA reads TGTGCCAGCAGCTCCCCTGCCGACAGGGGGCCTAATGAAAAACTGTTTTTT.